The 19 T cell receptor beta chains listed next were all sequenced from one sample in a study of early T cells in non-severe SARS-CoV-2 infection. Via MiXCR, TCRdb re-called the 5' RACE reads, giving one row per CDR3 protein. Here the sample spans some 35,000 distinct CDR3 sequences, 5% to 6.5% being singletons. The source material was whole blood. These receptors came from an adult who was a healthcare worker with PCR-confirmed SARS-CoV-2 infection or an uninfected control (not recorded which).

This clonotype has just a few counts. The V gene is TRBV20-1, the J gene TRBJ2-5, with TRBD2 matching over 10 bases. This CDR3 comprises 16 residues. CDR1 is DFQATT, CDR2 SNEGSKA, per germline (reference sequence). The junction had 11 bases not matched to a gene; V was cut back by 0 bases and J by 7 bases. CDR3 in DNA: TGCAGTGCTAGAGATCAACTAGCGGGGCCTACAGGGACCCAGTACTTC. As protein: CSARDQLAGPTGTQYF.

This clonotype has just a few counts. This chain connects TRBV24-1 to TRBJ2-2; tentative D call: TRBD1 (5 bases). Germline V gives CDR1 KGHDR, CDR2 SFDVKD. Deletions cut 8 bases from V and 0 bases from J, with 9 bases between. CDR3 length: 14 residues. The CDR3 DNA reads TGTGCCACCAATACAGGTTCGAACACCGGGGAGCTGTTTTTT. Its translation: CATNTGSNTGELFF.

J is TRBJ1-5 and V is TRBV28, with 9 bases aligning to TRBD1. Germline V gene lookup returns CDR1 MDHEN and CDR2 SYDVKM. This CDR3 has 14 residues. V lost 9 bases, J lost 3 bases, and 6 bases stayed unmatched. The CDR3 DNA reads as TGTGCCAGTCAGACAGGGGGATTCAATCAGCCCCAGCATTTT. Translated, it gives CASQTGGFNQPQHF.

This clonotype was picked up many times. This chain uses TRBV6-5 with TRBJ2-2; D unclear. This CDR3 is built from 12 residues. Trimming removed 6 bases from V and 7 bases from J, with 9 bases in between. From germline, CDR1 is MNHEY and CDR2 SVGAGI. CDR3 sequence: CASRPHGGELFF. The CDR3 DNA reads TGTGCCAGCAGACCCCATGGCGGGGAGCTGTTTTTT.

This clonotype was observed a few times. The genes are TRBV7-6 and TRBJ1-4; possible D gene TRBD1, 5 bases. The CDR3 runs 13 residues. Germline V gene sequence: CDR1 SGHVS, CDR2 FNYEAQ. Deletions cut 1 base from V and 8 bases from J, with 8 bases between. The CDR3 sequence: CASSLEGREKLFF. The CDR3 DNA reads TGTGCCAGCAGCTTAGAGGGGAGGGAAAAACTGTTTTTT.

A few counts support this clonotype. The chain joins TRBV20-1 to TRBJ2-7; TRBD2 matches at 10 bases. Germline CDR1 and CDR2: DFQATT and SNEGSKA (reference sequence). Trimming cost V 1 base and J 0 bases; bases outside gene matches: 9. The CDR3 totals 17 residues. The CDR3 DNA sequence: TGCAGTGCTAGAGGTCCCCTAGCGGGGGCAAGCTCCTACGAGCAGTACTTC. The encoded protein is CSARGPLAGASSYEQYF.

This clonotype has at least ten counts. The chain carries TRBV12-3 or TRBV12-4 and TRBJ1-2, with D possibly being TRBD1 (6 bases). The CDR3 runs to 14 residues. With 6 bases removed from V and 1 base from J, the gap between germline ends came to 12 bases. In nucleotides, the CDR3 is TGTGCCAGCAGCCGAAGGGGGATTAACTATGGCTACACCTTC. Amino acids: CASSRRGINYGYTF.

This clonotype was seen ten or more times. The CDR3 region is CASSQNNYEQYF. The CDR3 DNA reads TGTGCCAGCAGCCAAAACAATTACGAGCAGTACTTC. The J gene is TRBJ2-7, the V gene TRBV5-5, with unresolved D. Germline V gives CDR1 SGHKS, CDR2 YYEKEE (reference sequence). The CDR3 length is 12 residues. V lost 4 bases and J 4 bases, leaving 9 bases between the germline ends.

This clonotype was found many times. The gene calls are TRBV12-3 or TRBV12-4 and TRBJ2-7; D possibly corresponds to TRBD1 (6 bases). This CDR3 comprises 11 residues. The germline V and J ends were trimmed by 6 bases and 6 bases, with 9 bases remaining between them. The CDR3: CASSAGVEQYF. The CDR3 DNA reads as TGTGCCAGCAGCGCAGGGGTCGAGCAGTACTTC.

This clonotype was seen many times. This sequence joins TRBV6-2 or TRBV6-3 and TRBJ1-5; 11 nucleotides match TRBD1. J lost 1 base, V lost 0 bases, and 2 bases had no gene match. This CDR3 is 17 amino acids long. Germline V gene sequence: CDR1 MNHEY, CDR2 SVGEGT. The CDR3 reads CASSYSRTGGSNQPQHF. The CDR3 DNA is TGTGCCAGCAGTTACTCCCGGACAGGGGGCAGCAATCAGCCCCAGCATTTT.

This clonotype was counted many times. V usage is TRBV28 and J usage is TRBJ2-3, with D maybe TRBD1 (6 bases). The V and J ends lost 5 bases and 8 bases respectively, with 14 bases between them. CDR1 is MDHEN, CDR2 SYDVKM, per germline. CDR3 length: 13 amino acids. CDR3 bases: TGTGCCAGCAGTCTAGTCCAGGGGCCTACGCAGTATTTT. Amino acids: CASSLVQGPTQYF. Supplemented by reference TRBV28 and TRBJ2-3, the full variable domain reads DVKVTQSSRYLVKRTGEKVFLECVQDMDHENMFWYRQDPGLGLRLIYFSYDVKMKEKGDIPEGYSVSREKKERFSLILESASTNQTSMYLCASSLVQGPTQYFGPGTRLTVL.

The sample holds many counts of this clonotype. The chain carries TRBV12-3 or TRBV12-4 and TRBJ2-1; 9 bases agree with TRBD1. Trimming took 7 bases from V and 9 from J; bases not matched to a gene: 13. The CDR3 totals 15 residues. The CDR3 loop reads CASIRGTGPGGEQFF. The CDR3 nucleotides are TGTGCCAGCATCAGAGGGACAGGGCCCGGGGGTGAGCAGTTCTTC.

The chain links TRBV20-1 to TRBJ2-7, with D perhaps assigned TRBD1 or TRBD2 (5 bases each). This CDR3 spans 15 amino acids. Looked up from germline, CDR1 is DFQATT and CDR2 is SNEGSKA (reference sequence). V lost 0 bases, J lost 0 bases, and 12 bases lay in between. CDR3 coding DNA: TGCAGTGCTAGAGATTTTGGGGGTTTCTCCTACGAGCAGTACTTC. Its translation: CSARDFGGFSYEQYF.

This clonotype was counted many times. The chain combines TRBV5-1 with TRBJ2-3; D is uncertain. The CDR3 is 11 amino acids. In germline, CDR1 is SGHRS, CDR2 YFSETQ. Trimming shortened V by 0 bases and J by 6 bases, and 2 bases separated the two germline ends. CDR3 protein: CASSLEDTQYF. Written as DNA, the CDR3 is TGCGCCAGCAGCTTGGAGGATACGCAGTATTTT.

This clonotype was seen repeatedly, ten times or more. A junction end diverges from the germline sequence, so it may reflect a read error. The chain has TRBV7-2 and TRBJ1-3; 12 nucleotides align to TRBD1. Germline V gene sequence: CDR1 SGHTA, CDR2 FQGNSA. CDR3 length: 17 amino acids. The CDR3 nucleotides read TGTGCCAGCAGCTCGTGGGGACAGGGGGCGTCTGAAAACACCATATATTTT. Translating it yields CASSSWGQGASENTIYF.

Only a few counts were recorded for this clonotype. The chain has TRBV6-5 and TRBJ2-3; 8 bases map to TRBD2. CDR3 length: 14 amino acids. Germline assignment: CDR1 MNHEY and CDR2 SVGAGI. The V segment lost 3 bases and the J segment 5 bases; nucleotides outside the gene matches: 4. The CDR3 region has the DNA TGTGCCAGCAGTTATTCGGGAGGGTTAGATACGCAGTATTTT. This sequence encodes CASSYSGGLDTQYF.

The rearrangement uses TRBV6-2 or TRBV6-3 and TRBJ2-7, with D perhaps being TRBD1 or TRBD2 (6 bases each). Trimming pared 5 bases from V and 4 bases from J, leaving 15 bases between. The germline gives CDR1 MNHEY, CDR2 SVGEGT. The CDR3 covers 14 residues. This CDR3 is CASSRRRDTYEQYF. CDR3 coding DNA: TGTGCCAGCAGTCGCCGGCGGGACACTTACGAGCAGTACTTC.

This clonotype was seen only a few times. The DNA of the CDR3 is TGTGCCAGTAGTATAGGAGGGGCAGGGGCCGCCCCCTACGAGCAGTACTTC. Translated, it gives CASSIGGAGAAPYEQYF. The rearrangement uses TRBV19 and TRBJ2-7; D is perhaps TRBD1 (6 bases). Deletions cut 1 base from V and 2 bases from J, with 18 bases between. Germline assignment: CDR1 LNHDA and CDR2 SQIVND (reference sequence). There are 17 residues in the CDR3.

This clonotype was observed at least ten times. The chain recombines TRBV30 with TRBJ1-1, with a tentative D call TRBD1 (5 bases). Germline assignment: CDR1 GTSNPN and CDR2 SVGIG (reference sequence). Trimming removed 3 bases from V and 12 bases from J, with 17 bases in between. This CDR3 contains 12 residues. The CDR3 here is CAWSLGTPKTFF. As DNA, the CDR3 is TGTGCCTGGAGCTTAGGGACCCCTAAAACTTTCTTT. The full variable domain, in which reference TRBV30 and TRBJ1-1 provide the parts outside the CDR3, is SQTIHQWPATLVQPVGSPLSLECTVEGTSNPNLYWYRQAAGRGLQLLFYSVGIGQISSEVPQNLSASRPQDRQFILSSKKLLLSDSGFYLCAWSLGTPKTFFGQGTRLTVV.